This T cell receptor (beta chain) was found in a study of T cells after yellow fever vaccination. With 0 bases removed from V and 5 bases from J, the gap between germline ends came to 13 bases. Germline lookup yields CDR1 LGHNA and CDR2 YSLEER. The CDR3 has 15 residues. TCRdb independently ran MiXCR on the 5' RACE reads; one entry per CDR3 protein. The sample comprises approximately 330,000 distinct CDR3 sequences, roughly 4.3% of which are singletons, and 20% to 25% rests with the top ten. The rearrangement uses TRBV4-3 and TRBJ2-5, with a possible D match to TRBD1 (6 bases). This sequence originates from a man in his late teens or twenties who received the YFV17D yellow fever vaccine. Source: PBMCs, taken 5 days after the yellow fever booster vaccination. CDR3 loop: CASSQDLRGRETQYF. Here the CDR3 DNA reads TGCGCCAGCAGCCAAGACCTCAGGGGTAGGGAGACCCAGTACTTC.